The 20 T cell receptor beta chains below come from one sample, sequenced in a study of CD8 T cells in ankylosing spondylitis. TCRdb fed the 5' RACE reads into MiXCR, producing one record per CDR3 protein. The sample lists about 52,000 distinct CDR3 sequences; 6% to 7.5% were seen once. Material: blood, either unsorted or a sorted T cell fraction (not recorded which). The receptors derive from a female donor with ankylosing spondylitis or in good health (not recorded which).

This clonotype was observed at least ten times. The chain couples TRBV20-1 to TRBJ1-1; D is unresolved. The CDR3 covers 11 residues. The ends were cut back, 1 base at V and 3 bases at J, with 3 bases in the middle. Germline values: CDR1 DFQATT, CDR2 SNEGSKA (reference sequence). CDR3 sequence reads: CSARGYTEAFF. Written as DNA, the CDR3 is TGCAGTGCTAGAGGCTACACTGAAGCTTTCTTT.

This clonotype has a count of ten or more. The J gene is TRBJ2-2, the V gene TRBV5-1, with D hard to call. Trimming took off 1 base at V and 7 bases at J, with 8 bases between the two ends. CDR1 and CDR2 (germline): SGHRS, YFSETQ. This CDR3 has 13 amino acids. The CDR3 DNA follows: TGCGCCAGCAGCTTGTATGAGGACGGGGAGCTGTTTTTT. This encodes CASSLYEDGELFF.

This clonotype was counted ten times or more. The V and J genes are TRBV5-1 and TRBJ1-5, with 10 bases aligning to TRBD1. CDR3 length equals 15 residues. Looked up from germline, CDR1 is SGHRS and CDR2 is YFSETQ. Trimming cost V 3 bases and J 6 bases; bases outside gene matches: 6. The CDR3 coding sequence is TGCGCCAGCAGCTCGGGACAGGGGTTAGGTCAGCCCCAGCATTTT. As protein: CASSSGQGLGQPQHF.

At least ten counts were recorded for this clonotype. V and J are TRBV24-1 and TRBJ2-3; D is uncertain. The V end lost 10 bases, the J end lost 1 base, and 14 bases lay between the germline ends. CDR3 length: 14 residues. The germline V gene encodes CDR1 KGHDR and CDR2 SFDVKD. CDR3 DNA: TGTGCCACGCAAACCGCTGGAGGCACAGATACGCAGTATTTT. It is translated as CATQTAGGTDTQYF.

This clonotype has ten or more counts. Its ends do not fully match the called genes, so a read error is possible. This chain joins TRBV12-3 or TRBV12-4 and TRBJ2-5, with D possibly TRBD1 on 6 matching bases. The CDR3 sequence is 15 residues long. The CDR3 sequence: CASSLADRREETQYF. In DNA, the CDR3 is TGTGCCAGCAGTCTAGCCGACAGGAGAGAAGAGACCCAGTACTTC.

This clonotype was counted at least ten times. The V gene is TRBV24-1, the J gene TRBJ1-5, with TRBD1 as a possible D gene (6 bases). The CDR3 loop spans 15 amino acids. The V and J ends lost 0 bases and 5 bases respectively, with 10 bases between them. CDR1 and CDR2 (germline): KGHDR, SFDVKD. CDR3 amino acids: CATSDLPGVDQPQHF. CDR3 coding DNA: TGTGCCACCAGTGATTTGCCAGGGGTTGATCAGCCCCAGCATTTT.

This clonotype was counted ten times or more. V is TRBV5-1 and J is TRBJ2-1, with 8 bases lining up with TRBD2. Germline loops: CDR1 SGHRS, CDR2 YFSETQ. The CDR3 runs 16 residues. The ends lost 3 bases at V and 2 bases at J; junction bases unmatched: 7. For the CDR3, the DNA is TGCGCCAGCAGCTCAGGCGGGGGGCGGACCTACAATGAGCAGTTCTTC. Its translation is CASSSGGGRTYNEQFF. Full variable domain (rest looked up from reference TRBV5-1 and TRBJ2-1): KAGVTQTPRYLIKTRGQQVTLSCSPISGHRSVSWYQQTPGQGLQFLFEYFSETQRNKGNFPGRFSGRQFSNSRSEMNVSTLELGDSALYLCASSSGGGRTYNEQFFGPGTRLTVL.

This clonotype was picked up many times. Here the CDR3 reads CASSEGQRQETQYF. The CDR3 DNA is TGCGCCAGCAGTGAGGGACAGCGCCAAGAGACCCAGTACTTC. The V gene is TRBV23-1, the J gene TRBJ2-5; 7 bases map to TRBD1. TRBV23-1 is an open reading frame whose function is uncertain. V trimming: 5 bases; J trimming: 1 base; junction bases outside the gene matches: 4. The CDR3 has 14 amino acids.

The rearrangement joins TRBV20-1 to TRBJ1-3, with TRBD1 as a possible D gene (5 bases). V was trimmed by 5 bases and J by 9 bases, leaving 17 bases between them. Germline assignment: CDR1 DFQATT and CDR2 SNEGSKA (reference sequence). The CDR3 contains 13 residues. The CDR3 region has the DNA TGCAGTGCTCAAACAGGCATGGAAAGCACCATATATTTT. Translating gives CSAQTGMESTIYF.

This chain uses TRBV6-5 with TRBJ2-6; unclear D gene. CDR1 MNHEY and CDR2 SVGAGI come from the germline V gene. V dropped 2 bases and J dropped 0 bases, with 14 bases sitting between them. There are 18 residues in the CDR3. The CDR3: CASSYRTAISSGANVLTF. In DNA form, the CDR3 reads TGTGCCAGCAGTTACCGCACAGCCATAAGCTCTGGGGCCAACGTCCTGACTTTC.

This clonotype was seen at least ten times. The chain recombines TRBV20-1 with TRBJ1-1, with unresolved D. Germline V CDR1 and CDR2: DFQATT, SNEGSKA (reference sequence). CDR3 length: 14 residues. V shed 3 bases and J shed 1 base, with 12 bases lying between them. The CDR3 sequence: CSASSRIGNTEAFF. The DNA for the CDR3 is TGCAGTGCTAGCAGCAGGATCGGGAACACTGAAGCTTTCTTT.

At least ten counts were recorded for this clonotype. The rearrangement uses TRBV20-1 and TRBJ1-1; 7 bases map to TRBD1. The V gene end was trimmed by 5 bases and the J gene end by 0 bases; junction bases not matched to a gene: 3. Germline V gene data show CDR1 as DFQATT and CDR2 as SNEGSKA (reference sequence). The CDR3 consists of 13 residues. The CDR3 DNA follows: TGCAGTGCTGGGGGACAGCTGAACACTGAAGCTTTCTTT. This gives the protein CSAGGQLNTEAFF.

In its sample, this clonotype was seen many times. This sequence joins TRBV3-1 and TRBJ1-1; D call uncertain. There are 14 residues in the CDR3. Between the trimmed V and J ends, which lost 1 base and 5 bases, there was a span of 11 bases. Germline CDR1 is LGHDT and CDR2 is YNNKEL (reference sequence). The CDR3 here is CASSQVTDGTEAFF. The CDR3 DNA reads TGTGCCAGCAGCCAAGTAACAGATGGAACTGAAGCTTTCTTT.

The sample holds many counts of this clonotype. Written as DNA, the CDR3 is TGTGCCAGCAGTGAAATGGGGTCGGGATACTATGGCTACACCTTC. This translates into CASSEMGSGYYGYTF. The chain links TRBV6-1 to TRBJ1-2; D call uncertain. The germline V gene encodes CDR1 MNHNS and CDR2 SASEGT. This CDR3 region has 15 residues. The V and J ends lost 2 bases and 3 bases respectively, with 13 bases between them.

This clonotype was picked up a small number of times. This chain links TRBV7-9 with TRBJ1-1; D not certain. V was trimmed by 5 bases and J by 1 base, leaving 14 bases between them. Germline V gene sequence: CDR1 SEHNR, CDR2 FQNEAQ (reference sequence). The CDR3 extends over 15 amino acids. In nucleotides, the CDR3 is TGTGCCAGCAGCCCCCCAAGGTGGTGGAACACTGAAGCTTTCTTT. Its translation is CASSPPRWWNTEAFF.

The genes are TRBV5-6 and TRBJ1-5; 7 bases are a match to TRBD1. The CDR3 is made up of 16 amino acids. Per the germline V gene, CDR1 is SGHDT and CDR2 is YYEEEE. J was trimmed by 2 bases and V by 0 bases; bases with no gene match: 5. The CDR3 DNA reads as TGTGCCAGCAGCTTGGTGAAAGGACAGGGCAATCAGCCCCAGCATTTT. This sequence encodes CASSLVKGQGNQPQHF. Using reference TRBV5-6 and TRBJ1-5 for the parts outside the CDR3, the full variable domain is DAGVTQSPTHLIKTRGQQVTLRCSPKSGHDTVSWYQQALGQGPQFIFQYYEEEERQRGNFPDRFSGHQFPNYSSELNVNALLLGDSALYLCASSLVKGQGNQPQHFGDGTRLSIL.

This clonotype was seen many times. The J gene is TRBJ2-7, the V gene TRBV10-3; the D is unclear. Trimming left V 2 bases short and J 2 bases short, with 7 bases between. Germline CDR1 and CDR2: ENHRY and SYGVKD. The CDR3 has 13 residues. CDR3 amino acids: CAISEVPPYEQYF. CDR3 sequence (DNA): TGTGCCATCAGTGAGGTTCCCCCCTACGAGCAGTACTTC.

This clonotype was observed at least ten times. The V gene is TRBV7-2, the J gene TRBJ1-2; D gene unclear. The CDR3 runs to 12 residues. V was shortened by 5 bases and J by 4 bases, with 8 bases between the two germline ends. CDR1 and CDR2 (germline): SGHTA, FQGNSA. The CDR3 nucleotides read TGTGCCAGCAGCGGAGGGCTCTATGGCTACACCTTC. Translating gives CASSGGLYGYTF.

This clonotype was seen repeatedly, ten times or more. The V gene is TRBV4-1, the J gene TRBJ1-2; D call uncertain. Germline V gene sequence: CDR1 MGHRA, CDR2 YSYEKL. Between the trimmed V and J ends, which lost 4 bases and 4 bases, there was a span of 13 bases. This CDR3 region has 14 residues. The CDR3 DNA reads as TGCGCCAGCAGCCTCGGGGAGTCCCCCTATGGCTACACCTTC. As protein: CASSLGESPYGYTF.

This clonotype was counted at least ten times. The J gene is TRBJ1-4, the V gene TRBV6-1; D may be TRBD1 (5 bases). The CDR3 totals 16 residues. Trimming stripped 6 bases from V and 0 bases from J, with 14 bases between. Germline CDR1 and CDR2: MNHNS and SASEGT. DNA for the CDR3: TGTGCCAGCAGGCCTAATAGGGGACCAACTAATGAAAAACTGTTTTTT. Its translation: CASRPNRGPTNEKLFF.